The TCR beta chain described here comes from a study of cytomegalovirus exposure and HLA in healthy donors. Repertoires were generated with immunoSEQ multiplex PCR, while TCRdb's copy carries only in-frame clones and drops some. The data show about 200,000 clones, about 90% seen once. The germline V and J ends were trimmed by 2 bases and 3 bases, with 8 bases remaining between them. The CDR3 loop spans 12 amino acids. Germline V gene data show CDR1 as GTSNPN and CDR2 as SVGIG (reference sequence). Sequenced material: PBMCs. The source of this sequence is a woman in her late teens or twenties in good health and CMV-seronegative. V is TRBV30 and J is TRBJ2-7; D is unclear. The CDR3 spells CAWSYRHYEQYF. CDR3 sequence (DNA): TGTGCCTGGAGTTACCGACACTACGAGCAGTACTTC.